The next 31 T cell receptor beta chains were all read from a single sample in a study of vaccination effects on CD4 cells after COVID-19. Their antigens are not known. Using immunoSEQ multiplex PCR, the repertoire was profiled, and TCRdb retains in-frame clones only, with some absent. The sample includes some 15,000 clones, around 80% of them seen just once. Antigen-specific CD4+ T cells were expanded with viral peptide pools in the ViraFEST assay before sequencing. Investigators separated out CD4+ T cells once about 10 days of culture had passed. SARS-CoV-2 infection was confirmed by PCR in the person between March and December 2020. Each participant was given two doses of one vaccine (BNT162b2 or mRNA-1273). Sample: CD4+ T cells from PBMCs cultured with SARS-CoV-2 spike peptides, taken after COVID-19 vaccination. Receptors were obtained from a human donor who had a prior SARS-CoV-2 infection.

The sample holds a few counts of this clone. The chain combines TRBV19 with TRBJ1-4; D ambiguous. The germline V gene has CDR1 LNHDA and CDR2 SQIVND (reference sequence). V dropped 3 bases and J dropped 0 bases, with 5 bases sitting between them. The CDR3 consists of 14 residues. CDR3 in DNA: TGTGCCAGTAGTATCTCTGCAACTAATGAAAAACTGTTTTTT. This sequence encodes CASSISATNEKLFF.

J is TRBJ1-1 and V is TRBV19; tentatively, D is TRBD1 (5 bases). Germline CDR1 LNHDA, CDR2 SQIVND (reference sequence). This CDR3 is built from 14 residues. The V end was cut by 6 bases, the J end by 3 bases, with 14 bases between. The CDR3 DNA is TGTGCCAGTAGGTTAAGAGGGACTTACACTGAAGCTTTCTTT. It specifies CASRLRGTYTEAFF.

The rearrangement joins TRBV6-5 to TRBJ1-5; possibly TRBD1 for D (6 bases). Trimming shortened V by 7 bases and J by 6 bases, and 19 bases separated the two germline ends. This CDR3 spans 15 amino acids. CDR1 MNHEY and CDR2 SVGAGI come from the germline V gene. The CDR3 DNA follows: TGTGCCAGCATCTTTCAGGGGCAGGGAGGTCAGCCCCAGCATTTT. This encodes CASIFQGQGGQPQHF.

This rearrangement joins TRBV18 to TRBJ2-6; 9 bases are shared with TRBD1. This CDR3 has 17 amino acids. Germline assignment: CDR1 KGHSH and CDR2 LQKENI. V lost 3 bases to trimming and J lost 4 bases; unmatched junction nucleotides: 7. The CDR3 DNA is TGTGCCAGCTCACCGCTGGGACAGGGATCCGGGGCCAACGTCCTGACTTTC. This codes for CASSPLGQGSGANVLTF.

The table lists this clone with a count of one. V usage is TRBV7-9 and J usage is TRBJ1-3; TRBD1 might be the D (5 bases). Germline V gene sequence: CDR1 SEHNR, CDR2 FQNEAQ (reference sequence). The ends were cut back, 5 bases at V and 6 bases at J, with 23 bases in the middle. CDR3 length: 17 amino acids. The CDR3 DNA sequence: TGTGCCAGCAGCCCGACTAGACCGGGACCCCGCGAAAACACCATATATTTT. Translating gives CASSPTRPGPRENTIYF.

V and J are TRBV12-5 and TRBJ2-1; TRBD2 aligns across 7 bases. The J segment lost 5 bases and the V segment lost 1 base, leaving 2 bases of the junction unmatched. Germline V gene data show CDR1 as LGHNT and CDR2 as FRNRAP. This CDR3 region has 14 residues. CDR3 nucleotides: TGTGCTAGTGGTTTGGGTGCGGGAGACAATGAGCAGTTCTTC. Amino acids: CASGLGAGDNEQFF.

This clone was picked up a small number of times. The genes are TRBV11-3 and TRBJ2-1; TRBD2 might be the D (6 bases). Germline values: CDR1 SGHNT, CDR2 YENEEA. The CDR3 has 12 residues. Trimming shortened V by 5 bases and J by 15 bases, and 17 bases separated the two germline ends. The CDR3, as DNA: TGTGCCAGCAGCCAGACTAGTTCTGGTCCGTTCTTC. Translated, it gives CASSQTSSGPFF.

V gene TRBV7-6 combines with J gene TRBJ2-2; 8 nucleotides match TRBD1. Germline V gene data show CDR1 as SGHVS and CDR2 as FNYEAQ. V shed 5 bases, J shed 6 bases, and the junction held 8 bases outside the gene matches. The CDR3 runs to 15 residues. In nucleotides, the CDR3 is TGTGCCAGCAGCCCCCGGGACAGGAGAGCCGGGGAGCTGTTTTTT. Its protein product is CASSPRDRRAGELFF. Full variable domain (missing parts from reference TRBV7-6 and TRBJ2-2): GAGVSQSPRYKVTKRGQDVALRCDPISGHVSLYWYRQALGQGPEFLTYFNYEAQQDKSGLPNDRFSAERPEGSISTLTIQRTEQRDSAMYRCASSPRDRRAGELFFGEGSRLTVL.

This chain joins TRBV7-2 and TRBJ2-7, with unresolved D. Germline CDR1 SGHTA, CDR2 FQGNSA. V was cut by 1 base and J by 3 bases, with 7 bases left in between. The CDR3 has 13 residues. CDR3 region: CASSLGTRYEQYF. The CDR3 DNA follows: TGTGCCAGCAGCTTAGGGACCCGCTACGAGCAGTACTTC.

The V and J genes are TRBV6-6 and TRBJ2-7; D possibly uses TRBD1 or TRBD2 (5 bases each). CDR3 length: 16 amino acids. V was cut by 2 bases and J by 3 bases, with 17 bases left in between. Germline CDR1 and CDR2: MNHNY and SVGAGI (reference sequence). The DNA for the CDR3 is TGTGCCAGCAGTTACCCCCGGGGCGGGTATTTCTACGAGCAGTACTTC. Translation gives CASSYPRGGYFYEQYF.

This sequence joins TRBV7-2 and TRBJ1-5, with D uncertain. CDR3 size: 17 residues. Trimming cost V 5 bases and J 0 bases, with 17 bases left between them. The V gene's germline CDR1 is SGHTA and CDR2 FQGNSA. The CDR3 protein is CASSTLSPVYSNQPQHF. The CDR3 DNA reads as TGTGCCAGCAGCACGCTGAGCCCGGTCTATAGCAATCAGCCCCAGCATTTT.

The count of this clone is one. The gene calls are TRBV6-5 and TRBJ2-7; 8 nucleotides match TRBD1. The CDR3 is 14 amino acids. Unmatched junction bases numbered 5, after V lost 4 bases and J lost 3 bases. Per the germline V gene, CDR1 is MNHEY and CDR2 is SVGAGI. CDR3 nucleotides: TGTGCCAGCAGTTTTGGACAGGGTGTCTACGAGCAGTACTTC. Translated: CASSFGQGVYEQYF.

V gene TRBV7-3 combines with J gene TRBJ2-1; 9 bases align to TRBD2. From germline, CDR1 is SGHTA and CDR2 FQGTGA. V trimming: 8 bases; J trimming: 4 bases; junction bases outside the gene matches: 9. The CDR3 spans 15 residues. The CDR3, as DNA: TGTGCCAGCCAACAAGCGGGGGGCCGTTACAATGAGCAGTTCTTC. As protein: CASQQAGGRYNEQFF.

This chain joins TRBV2 and TRBJ1-6; the match to TRBD1 covers 8 bases. The CDR3 covers 13 residues. Germline CDR1 is SNHLY and CDR2 is FYNNEI. V trimming: 7 bases; J trimming: 13 bases; junction bases outside the gene matches: 9. The CDR3 bases are TGTGCCAGCAACAGACAGGGGACGCTTCCCCTCCACTTT. Translation: CASNRQGTLPLHF.

The chain has TRBV23-1 and TRBJ1-1, with D tentatively TRBD1 (6 bases). TRBV23-1 is identified as an open reading frame with a role that is uncertain. The CDR3 has 17 residues. Trimming stripped 4 bases from V and 0 bases from J, with 18 bases between. The CDR3 DNA reads as TGCGCCAGCAGTCGAAAACCCAGGGGCCCCATGAACACTGAAGCTTTCTTT. Translated: CASSRKPRGPMNTEAFF.

CDR3 amino acids: CASSYLGLPAGNEQFF. DNA for the CDR3: TGTGCCAGCAGTTACTTGGGACTCCCTGCTGGCAATGAGCAGTTCTTC. The rearrangement links TRBV6-6 to TRBJ2-1, with a weak D call TRBD2 (6 bases). CDR1 is MNHNY, CDR2 SVGAGI, per germline (reference sequence). The V end was cut by 1 base, the J end by 6 bases, with 16 bases between. The CDR3 runs 16 residues.

V is TRBV5-1 and J is TRBJ1-6; D not certain. V was shortened by 4 bases and J by 6 bases, with 14 bases between the two germline ends. Germline loops: CDR1 SGHRS, CDR2 YFSETQ. The CDR3 contains 15 residues. CDR3 DNA: TGCGCCAGCAGCAGGACCGAGGTCGCTAATTCACCCCTCCACTTT. Its translation: CASSRTEVANSPLHF.

In its sample, this clone was seen a few times. V gene TRBV5-1 combines with J gene TRBJ1-2; the D gene is possibly TRBD1 (6 bases). The CDR3 loop spans 14 amino acids. In germline, CDR1 is SGHRS, CDR2 YFSETQ. Trimming pared 0 bases from V and 7 bases from J, leaving 13 bases between. For the CDR3, the DNA is TGCGCCAGCAGCTTGGCCAGGGGTCGTTCTGGCTACACCTTC. This encodes CASSLARGRSGYTF.

The DNA for the CDR3 is TGTGCCACCAGTGGGAACACAGGGGAAGCCACTGAAGCTTTCTTT. Residues: CATSGNTGEATEAFF. The chain has TRBV24-1 and TRBJ1-1; TRBD1 aligns across 7 bases. Germline assignment: CDR1 KGHDR and CDR2 SFDVKD. V lost 5 bases, J lost 4 bases, and 9 bases stayed unmatched. The CDR3 runs to 15 residues.

The J gene is TRBJ1-1, the V gene TRBV10-3; no reliable D call. V lost 3 bases, J lost 5 bases, and 10 bases lay in between. The V gene's germline CDR1 is ENHRY and CDR2 SYGVKD. The CDR3 is 13 residues long. CDR3 nucleotide sequence: TGTGCCATCAGTGATGCCCGTGAGACTGAAGCTTTCTTT. This translates into CAISDARETEAFF.

The chain uses TRBV5-1 and TRBJ2-1; 9 nucleotides align to TRBD2. The V segment lost 5 bases and the J segment 7 bases; nucleotides outside the gene matches: 7. The CDR3 extends over 14 amino acids. The germline V gene encodes CDR1 SGHRS and CDR2 YFSETQ. CDR3 in amino acids: CASSSGSPGNEQFF. The CDR3 DNA sequence: TGCGCCAGCAGTAGCGGGAGCCCCGGTAATGAGCAGTTCTTC.

The rearrangement links TRBV7-8 to TRBJ1-4; no reliable D call. CDR1 is SGHVS and CDR2 is FQNEAQ in the germline V gene. V was trimmed by 5 bases and J by 0 bases, leaving 16 bases between them. The CDR3 covers 17 residues. The CDR3 nucleotides read TGTGCCAGCAGCCCCCTAGCGACCGCTGCAACTAATGAAAAACTGTTTTTT. Translating it yields CASSPLATAATNEKLFF.

This chain links TRBV5-6 with TRBJ1-4; 8 nucleotides align to TRBD1. The V and J ends lost 1 base and 7 bases, in that order; junction bases with no gene match: 9. Germline-derived CDR1 and CDR2 are SGHDT and YYEEEE. CDR3 length: 16 amino acids. The CDR3 protein is CASSLFDRGHGEKLFF. CDR3 in DNA: TGTGCCAGCAGCTTGTTCGACAGGGGTCATGGTGAAAAACTGTTTTTT.

The J gene is TRBJ2-3, the V gene TRBV2; 7 bases match TRBD2. The CDR3 runs to 16 residues. V lost 6 bases, J lost 1 base, and 10 bases stayed unmatched. The germline V gene has CDR1 SNHLY and CDR2 FYNNEI. The CDR3 spells CASSGRGGRGTDTQYF. The CDR3 coding sequence is TGTGCCAGCAGCGGCCGCGGGGGTCGAGGCACAGATACGCAGTATTTT.

The rearrangement uses TRBV9 and TRBJ2-5, with TRBD2 matching 8 bases. This CDR3 has 16 residues. V was clipped by 0 bases and J by 1 base; unmatched bases: 5. The germline V gene encodes CDR1 SGDLS and CDR2 YYNGEE. CDR3 in amino acids: CASSVAGGRTQETQYF. The CDR3 coding sequence is TGTGCCAGCAGCGTAGCGGGGGGGAGAACCCAAGAGACCCAGTACTTC. The whole variable domain, remainder taken from reference TRBV9 and TRBJ2-5, is DSGVTQTPKHLITATGQRVTLRCSPRSGDLSVYWYQQSLDQGLQFLIQYYNGEERAKGNILERFSAQQFPDLHSELNLSSLELGDSALYFCASSVAGGRTQETQYFGPGTRLLVL.

The chain couples TRBV27 to TRBJ2-3; 14 positions agree with TRBD2. The trim removed 5 bases at V and 1 base at J, leaving 2 bases unmatched. Germline CDR1 MNHEY, CDR2 SMNVEV (reference sequence). This CDR3 contains 16 residues. CDR3 region: CASSPGLAGGTDTQYF. In nucleotides, the CDR3 is TGTGCCAGCAGTCCGGGACTAGCGGGGGGCACAGATACGCAGTATTTT.

This chain joins TRBV29-1 and TRBJ1-2, with 8 positions matching TRBD1. The CDR3 sequence is 13 residues long. The junction had 7 bases not matched to a gene; V was cut back by 6 bases and J by 4 bases. Germline values: CDR1 SQVTM, CDR2 ANQGSEA. The CDR3 DNA is TGCAGCGTCGGGACAGGCACAGGCTATGGCTACACCTTC. It yields the protein CSVGTGTGYGYTF.

The genes are TRBV6-5 and TRBJ1-3, with D maybe TRBD1 (6 bases). Germline assignment: CDR1 MNHEY and CDR2 SVGAGI. The length of the CDR3 is 14 residues. V gave up 6 bases and J gave up 4 bases, with 13 bases separating them. In nucleotides, the CDR3 is TGTGCCAGCAGACGCCAGAGGGGGGGAAACACCATATATTTT. Residues: CASRRQRGGNTIYF.

This chain joins TRBV7-2 and TRBJ1-1; 12 nucleotides align to TRBD1. This CDR3 is 15 amino acids long. Germline V lookup: CDR1 SGHTA, CDR2 FQGNSA. J lost 10 bases, V lost 4 bases, and 10 bases had no gene match. In DNA form, the CDR3 reads TGTGCCAGCAGCTCGGGGACAGGGGGCCTCCGGGGAGCTTTCTTT. Protein: CASSSGTGGLRGAFF.

This clone was counted only a few times. The chain employs TRBV12-3 or TRBV12-4 and TRBJ2-1; no clear D. Trimming removed 7 bases at V and 3 bases at J, with 10 bases between. The CDR3 spans 13 residues. This chain's CDR3 is CASNTRVYNEQFF. CDR3 DNA sequence: TGTGCCAGCAATACGAGAGTCTACAATGAGCAGTTCTTC.

This chain links TRBV4-2 with TRBJ1-3; the D is unclear. The V gene lost 0 bases and the J gene lost 2 bases, with 11 bases spanning the gap. The germline V gene has CDR1 LGHNA and CDR2 YNFKEQ. The CDR3 runs 16 residues. CDR3 loop: CASSQDRKLAGNTIYF. As DNA, the CDR3 is TGTGCCAGCAGCCAAGATAGGAAACTAGCTGGAAACACCATATATTTT.